This entry lists 19 T cell receptor beta chains sequenced from one sample in a study of T-cell reconstitution after alpha-beta-depleted transplantation in children. Unique molecular identifiers were incorporated into the prepared TCRbeta library. Each CDR3 protein gets one entry after TCRdb re-called the PCR reads with MiXCR. This repertoire shows about 600,000 distinct CDR3 sequences, over 9.5% found once; its top ten account for around 4%. Material: PBMCs from the stem cell graft donor, obtained from the stem cell graft. These TCRs come from a human donor who donated a stem cell graft to a child with acute myeloid leukemia.

This clonotype was recorded many times. The gene calls are TRBV7-6 and TRBJ2-7; 10 bases are shared with TRBD2. From germline, CDR1 is SGHVS and CDR2 FNYEAQ. The V and J ends lost 2 bases and 3 bases, in that order; junction bases with no gene match: 4. The CDR3 sequence is 15 residues long. The CDR3 spells CASSLWASGSYEQYF. For the CDR3, the DNA is TGTGCCAGCAGCTTATGGGCTAGCGGGAGCTACGAGCAGTACTTC.

The table lists this clonotype with a few counts. V and J are TRBV5-1 and TRBJ1-1; 8 positions match TRBD1. Per the germline V gene, CDR1 is SGHRS and CDR2 is YFSETQ. The V and J ends lost 1 base and 2 bases, in that order; junction bases with no gene match: 10. The CDR3 is 17 residues long. The CDR3 DNA sequence: TGCGCCAGCAGCTTGTGGTGGCAGGGGGCGGGAAACACTGAAGCTTTCTTT. Amino acid sequence: CASSLWWQGAGNTEAFF.

This clonotype has at least ten counts. The chain links TRBV4-3 to TRBJ2-1; D perhaps matches TRBD2 (5 bases). V dropped 0 bases and J dropped 3 bases, with 12 bases sitting between them. Per the germline V gene, CDR1 is LGHNA and CDR2 is YSLEER. The CDR3 has 16 amino acids. CDR3 DNA: TGCGCCAGCAGCCAAGATGCTAGCCCTAGCTACAATGAGCAGTTCTTC. Translated: CASSQDASPSYNEQFF.

This clonotype was found many times. This chain connects TRBV27 to TRBJ2-1; D not certain. Germline-derived CDR1 and CDR2 are MNHEY and SMNVEV (reference sequence). With 3 bases removed from V and 10 bases from J, the gap between germline ends came to 16 bases. This CDR3 spans 14 amino acids. CDR3 in amino acids: CASSFRDLTPEQFF. CDR3 in DNA: TGTGCCAGCAGTTTTCGAGACCTCACGCCAGAGCAGTTCTTC.

This clonotype has more than one count but fewer than ten. The chain has TRBV6-2 or TRBV6-3 and TRBJ1-1; TRBD1 aligns across 8 bases. In germline, CDR1 is MNHEY, CDR2 SVGEGT. Trimming at V came to 6 bases and at J to 4 bases, leaving 4 bases not matched to a gene. The CDR3 extends over 13 amino acids. CDR3 loop: CASRRQGTTEAFF. The DNA for the CDR3 is TGTGCCAGCAGGCGACAGGGGACCACTGAAGCTTTCTTT.

The table lists this clonotype with many counts. V and J are TRBV28 and TRBJ2-3; 12 nucleotides line up with TRBD2. Trimming at V came to 5 bases and at J to 2 bases, leaving 8 bases not matched to a gene. The CDR3 contains 17 residues. Germline V lookup: CDR1 MDHEN, CDR2 SYDVKM. CDR3 sequence: CASSPPGLAGYTDTQYF. The CDR3 DNA sequence: TGTGCCAGCAGTCCGCCCGGACTAGCGGGATACACAGATACGCAGTATTTT.

This clonotype was seen a few times. The chain links TRBV28 to TRBJ2-7; 7 bases agree with TRBD1. In germline, CDR1 is MDHEN, CDR2 SYDVKM. V shed 5 bases, J shed 2 bases, and the junction held 6 bases outside the gene matches. This CDR3 has 14 amino acids. This CDR3 is CASSLQGLPYEQYF. CDR3 DNA sequence: TGTGCCAGCAGTCTACAGGGGCTCCCCTACGAGCAGTACTTC. Full variable domain (rest looked up from reference TRBV28 and TRBJ2-7): DVKVTQSSRYLVKRTGEKVFLECVQDMDHENMFWYRQDPGLGLRLIYFSYDVKMKEKGDIPEGYSVSREKKERFSLILESASTNQTSMYLCASSLQGLPYEQYFGPGTRLTVT.

This clonotype was detected ten times or more. The gene calls are TRBV7-9 and TRBJ1-4; possible D gene TRBD1, 6 bases. Trimming took off 4 bases at V and 5 bases at J, with 11 bases between the two ends. The CDR3 loop spans 14 amino acids. Germline-derived CDR1 and CDR2 are SEHNR and FQNEAQ (reference sequence). The CDR3 DNA reads as TGTGCCAGCAGCTGGACAGACGTCAATGAAAAACTGTTTTTT. This gives the protein CASSWTDVNEKLFF.

This clonotype was detected a few times. The genes are TRBV5-1 and TRBJ1-1; weak D call: TRBD1 (6 bases). Trimming cost V 2 bases and J 11 bases, with 13 bases left between them. Per germline, CDR1 SGHRS and CDR2 YFSETQ. There are 12 residues in the CDR3. The CDR3 loop reads CASSFDRTGAFF. The CDR3 region has the DNA TGCGCCAGCAGCTTCGACAGGACCGGGGCTTTCTTT.

At least ten counts were recorded for this clonotype. The chain recombines TRBV20-1 with TRBJ2-1; 11 bases align to TRBD2. The CDR3 sequence is 16 residues long. V was clipped by 6 bases and J by 4 bases; unmatched bases: 11. Per germline, CDR1 DFQATT and CDR2 SNEGSKA (reference sequence). CDR3 loop: CSAVPAGTSGYNEQFF. The CDR3 DNA is TGCAGTGCCGTGCCAGCCGGGACTAGCGGTTACAATGAGCAGTTCTTC.

Many counts were recorded for this clonotype. J is TRBJ2-5 and V is TRBV4-2; 10 positions agree with TRBD2. V lost 0 bases to trimming and J lost 7 bases; unmatched junction nucleotides: 11. Germline loops: CDR1 LGHNA, CDR2 YNFKEQ. The CDR3 extends over 17 amino acids. CDR3: CASSQEASGSVLATQYF. The CDR3 nucleotides are TGTGCCAGCAGCCAAGAAGCTAGCGGGAGTGTGTTGGCGACCCAGTACTTC.

The chain links TRBV10-2 to TRBJ2-5; D possibly uses TRBD1 or TRBD2 (5 bases each). Trimming removed 7 bases from V and 1 base from J, with 22 bases in between. The CDR3 loop spans 17 amino acids. CDR1 is WSHSY and CDR2 is SAAADI in the germline V gene. The CDR3 reads CASTRGPRRQGQETQYF. CDR3 DNA: TGCGCCAGCACCAGAGGGCCTCGGAGGCAGGGCCAAGAGACCCAGTACTTC.

This clonotype was observed many times. This chain connects TRBV7-8 to TRBJ2-5, with TRBD1 as a possible D gene (5 bases). V lost 3 bases and J lost 2, with 10 bases in between. Germline CDR1 is SGHVS and CDR2 is FQNEAQ. The CDR3 sequence is 14 residues long. The CDR3 DNA reads TGTGCCAGCAGCTTCGGACACCTACAAGAGACCCAGTACTTC. This encodes CASSFGHLQETQYF.

This clonotype has a count of ten or more. CDR3 DNA: TGTGCCACCAGCAGTATAGTACGGGACAGCTATGGCTACACCTTC. Translating gives CATSSIVRDSYGYTF. The rearrangement uses TRBV15 and TRBJ1-2, with TRBD1 identical over 7 bases. V gave up 3 bases and J gave up 4 bases; unmatched junction bases: 8. Germline lookup yields CDR1 LNHNV and CDR2 YYDKDF (reference sequence). This CDR3 region has 15 residues.

This rearrangement joins TRBV5-1 to TRBJ2-2, with D possibly TRBD1 on 5 matching bases. This CDR3 has 14 amino acids. Trimming removed 7 bases at V and 5 bases at J, with 15 bases between. CDR1 and CDR2 from the germline V gene are SGHRS and YFSETQ. CDR3 in amino acids: CASSTGFETGELFF. The CDR3 DNA is TGCGCCAGCTCCACAGGCTTCGAAACCGGGGAGCTGTTTTTT. Full variable domain (remainder filled in from reference TRBV5-1 and TRBJ2-2): KAGVTQTPRYLIKTRGQQVTLSCSPISGHRSVSWYQQTPGQGLQFLFEYFSETQRNKGNFPGRFSGRQFSNSRSEMNVSTLELGDSALYLCASSTGFETGELFFGEGSRLTVL.

This clonotype was seen ten or more times. The genes are TRBV3-1 and TRBJ2-7, with 8 bases lining up with TRBD1. The ends lost 1 base at V and 1 base at J; junction bases unmatched: 6. This CDR3 region has 16 residues. The germline gives CDR1 LGHDT, CDR2 YNNKEL (reference sequence). Here the CDR3 DNA reads TGTGCCAGCAGCCAAGGAAGGACAGGGAGTTCCTACGAGCAGTACTTC. This encodes CASSQGRTGSSYEQYF.

This clonotype was detected a few times. The CDR3 loop reads CSVQRDRGTDTQYF. Written as DNA, the CDR3 is TGCAGCGTACAACGGGACAGGGGAACAGATACGCAGTATTTT. The chain carries TRBV29-1 and TRBJ2-3, with 10 bases that match TRBD1. The length of the CDR3 is 14 residues. Trimming took 6 bases from V and 3 from J; bases not matched to a gene: 6. The germline CDR1 and CDR2 sequences are SQVTM and ANQGSEA.

This clonotype was observed at least ten times. The CDR3 spells CASTHSGSGVYEQFF. For the CDR3, the DNA is TGTGCCAGCACCCACAGCGGGAGTGGTGTCTATGAGCAGTTCTTC. This chain links TRBV3-1 with TRBJ2-1; 8 positions match TRBD2. The CDR3 sequence is 15 residues long. Germline CDR1 is LGHDT and CDR2 is YNNKEL (reference sequence). With 7 bases clipped from V and 8 bases from J, the junction kept 13 bases outside the gene matches.

This chain uses TRBV2 with TRBJ2-1, with 7 bases lining up with TRBD1. CDR1 and CDR2 from the germline V gene are SNHLY and FYNNEI. Unmatched junction bases numbered 6, after V lost 7 bases and J lost 6 bases. The CDR3 contains 13 residues. CDR3 loop: CASILNRGNEQFF. As DNA, the CDR3 is TGTGCCAGCATTCTAAACAGGGGCAATGAGCAGTTCTTC.